The T cell receptor (beta chain) under discussion was sequenced for a study of blood T cell repertoires in COVID-19. About the research overall: Both acute and convalescent COVID-19 samples were obtained from the United States, Italy and Spain.

The V gene end was trimmed by 7 bases and the J gene end by 0 bases; junction bases not matched to a gene: 11. Germline V CDR1 and CDR2: MDHEN, SYDVKM. The CDR3 covers 16 residues. As processed by the authors: Nucleated cell counts were estimated from reference gene primer amplification. Some clones are missing from TCRdb's copy, which holds only in-frame ones; the method was immunoSEQ multiplex PCR. V and J calls and clone size are copied from that table; D and trimming were computed from the DNA. The data contain about 88,000 clones, 90% to 95% of them singletons. The source material was peripheral blood. This chain uses TRBV28 with TRBJ2-7; 8 bases are a match to TRBD2. This sequence originates from a man aged 55 to 70 with acute or convalescent COVID-19. CDR3 amino acids: CASTRGGGLSSYEQYF. CDR3 coding DNA: TGTGCCAGCACCCGGGGGGGCGGCCTTAGCTCCTACGAGCAGTACTTC.